Presented here are 15 T cell receptor beta chains from one specimen sequenced in a study of CD8+ T cells in alopecia areata (dated by TCRdb to 2017 to 2018). Preparation of the library involved the immunoSEQ multiplex PCR assay. To provide template for TCR sequencing, every sample had RNA extracted and reverse transcribed into cDNA. What TCRdb holds here is the immuneACCESS table cut down to in-frame rearrangements. Part of the clones is not present; checked against another copy, under half of the missing clones reflect an unresolved V gene, and the others are unexplained. Here the sample has approximately 130,000 clones; roughly 50% occur a single time. Jointly, the top ten make up about 10% of the sample. Source material: NKG2D-low CD8+ T cells sorted from blood. The cell subset or site label corresponds to: sorted CD8+ NKG2D-low blood T cells. Every receptor here comes from a human donor with alopecia areata.

The chain has TRBV6-5 and TRBJ2-1; D possibly corresponds to TRBD2 (6 bases). Trimming removed 6 bases at V and 4 bases at J, with 16 bases between. From germline, CDR1 is MNHEY and CDR2 SVGAGI. The CDR3 contains 15 residues. The CDR3 here is CASSANSGDYNEQFF. DNA for the CDR3: TGTGCCAGCAGCGCGAATAGCGGAGATTACAATGAGCAGTTCTTC.

This clone was detected only a few times. This sequence joins TRBV7-9 and TRBJ2-5; D call uncertain. The V end lost 5 bases, the J end lost 4 bases, and 8 bases lay between the germline ends. This CDR3 contains 12 residues. In germline, CDR1 is SEHNR, CDR2 FQNEAQ (reference sequence). The CDR3 bases are TGTGCCAGCAGCGCCTTTCCAGAGACCCAGTACTTC. Translated, it gives CASSAFPETQYF.

For the CDR3, the DNA is TGCAGCGTTCAAACGAGCGGGAGGGTCTACGAGCAGTACTTC. Protein product: CSVQTSGRVYEQYF. The gene calls are TRBV29-1 and TRBJ2-7; TRBD2 agrees at 10 bases. The CDR3 runs 14 residues. Germline trimming cut 5 bases from V and 3 bases from J; bases unmatched to any gene: 7. The germline V gene has CDR1 SQVTM and CDR2 ANQGSEA.

This clone was picked up a small number of times. The rearrangement uses TRBV29-1 and TRBJ2-7; no reliable D call. This CDR3 spans 11 amino acids. Germline CDR1 SQVTM, CDR2 ANQGSEA. Trimming left V 3 bases short and J 6 bases short, with 9 bases between. CDR3 DNA: TGCAGCGTTGAGGGCTTGAGCGAGCAGTACTTC. This translates into CSVEGLSEQYF.

The V and J genes are TRBV29-1 and TRBJ1-3; D unresolved. V gave up 0 bases and J gave up 0 bases, with 9 bases separating them. Germline V lookup: CDR1 SQVTM, CDR2 ANQGSEA. The CDR3 has 15 residues. CDR3 region: CSVEDRRDSGNTIYF. The CDR3 DNA is TGCAGCGTTGAAGATCGGCGGGACTCTGGAAACACCATATATTTT. Together with reference TRBV29-1 and TRBJ1-3, the CDR3 gives the full variable domain: SAVISQKPSRDICQRGTSLTIQCQVDSQVTMMFWYRQQPGQSLTLIATANQGSEATYESGFVIDKFPISRPNLTFSTLTVSNMSPEDSSIYLCSVEDRRDSGNTIYFGEGSWLTVV.

In regard to this clone: A junction boundary mismatches the germline segment, possibly from a read error. The chain carries TRBV27 and TRBJ1-1; no clear D gene. The CDR3 runs 13 residues. The germline CDR1 and CDR2 sequences are MNHEY and SMNVEV (reference sequence). DNA for the CDR3: TGTGCCAGTAGTTTGACCCAGAACACTGAAGCTTTCTTT. Translation: CASSLTQNTEAFF.

V usage is TRBV29-1 and J usage is TRBJ1-5; 8 bases fit TRBD1. V trimming: 5 bases; J trimming: 4 bases; junction bases outside the gene matches: 4. The germline V gene encodes CDR1 SQVTM and CDR2 ANQGSEA. The CDR3 totals 13 residues. The CDR3 coding sequence is TGCAGCGTTCCCGGGACAGGTAATCAGCCCCAGCATTTT. The encoded protein is CSVPGTGNQPQHF.

This clone was recorded a few times. The V and J genes are TRBV14 and TRBJ1-1, with D maybe TRBD1 (5 bases). V lost 5 bases, J lost 11 bases, and 12 bases lay in between. This CDR3 comprises 11 residues. Germline loops: CDR1 SGHDN, CDR2 FVKESK. Written as DNA, the CDR3 is TGTGCCAGCAGCGAAGGGACGGTGGCTTTCTTT. It specifies CASSEGTVAFF.

The chain links TRBV27 to TRBJ1-2; D is ambiguous. V was pared by 7 bases and J by 3 bases, with 6 bases between. In germline, CDR1 is MNHEY, CDR2 SMNVEV (reference sequence). CDR3 length: 11 residues. In DNA form, the CDR3 reads TGTGCCAGCAAGGGCGACTATGGCTACACCTTC. Its protein product is CASKGDYGYTF.

This clone was counted only a few times. This chain links TRBV30 with TRBJ2-7; tentative D call: TRBD2 (5 bases). CDR1 GTSNPN and CDR2 SVGIG come from the germline V gene (reference sequence). The V and J ends lost 2 bases and 6 bases respectively, with 17 bases between them. This CDR3 has 14 residues. The CDR3 DNA reads as TGTGCCTGGAGTATCGGAGGCAACCGGGGCGAGCAGTACTTC. Amino acids: CAWSIGGNRGEQYF.

This clone has a handful of counts. The chain employs TRBV29-1 and TRBJ2-2; D uncertain. Germline V gene data show CDR1 as SQVTM and CDR2 as ANQGSEA. The CDR3 runs to 13 residues. Between the trimmed V and J ends, which lost 5 bases and 1 base, there was a span of 8 bases. CDR3 loop: CSVCDENTGELFF. The CDR3 DNA follows: TGCAGCGTTTGCGACGAGAACACCGGGGAGCTGTTTTTT.

This clone was counted between two and nine times. The chain carries TRBV2 and TRBJ2-1; 9 bases line up with TRBD2. V was clipped by 1 base and J by 10 bases; unmatched bases: 8. CDR1 is SNHLY and CDR2 is FYNNEI in the germline V gene. CDR3 length: 15 residues. In DNA, the CDR3 is TGTGCCAGCAGTGAAGGCGGGAGGGCCTCGGGGGAGCAGTTCTTC. This codes for CASSEGGRASGEQFF.

The gene calls are TRBV30 and TRBJ2-7; the D call may be TRBD1 or TRBD2 (5 bases each). CDR1 is GTSNPN and CDR2 is SVGIG in the germline V gene (reference sequence). V was trimmed by 0 bases and J by 5 bases, leaving 11 bases between them. The CDR3 consists of 13 residues. CDR3 loop: CAWSVWGTNEQYF. The CDR3 nucleotides are TGTGCCTGGAGTGTATGGGGGACGAACGAGCAGTACTTC.

This clone was recorded a few times. J is TRBJ2-7 and V is TRBV6-1, with 7 bases aligning to TRBD1. The ends lost 1 base at V and 3 bases at J; junction bases unmatched: 3. This CDR3 has 14 residues. Germline-derived CDR1 and CDR2 are MNHNS and SASEGT. This CDR3 reads CASSEGDSLYEQYF. CDR3 in DNA: TGTGCCAGCAGTGAAGGGGACAGCCTCTACGAGCAGTACTTC.

The chain couples TRBV28 to TRBJ2-2, with TRBD2 matching 12 bases. CDR1 is MDHEN and CDR2 is SYDVKM in the germline V gene. CDR3 length: 17 amino acids. V was clipped by 2 bases and J by 1 base; unmatched bases: 2. The CDR3 loop is CASSLMGLAGNTGELFF. CDR3 nucleotides: TGTGCCAGCAGTTTAATGGGACTAGCGGGGAACACCGGGGAGCTGTTTTTT.